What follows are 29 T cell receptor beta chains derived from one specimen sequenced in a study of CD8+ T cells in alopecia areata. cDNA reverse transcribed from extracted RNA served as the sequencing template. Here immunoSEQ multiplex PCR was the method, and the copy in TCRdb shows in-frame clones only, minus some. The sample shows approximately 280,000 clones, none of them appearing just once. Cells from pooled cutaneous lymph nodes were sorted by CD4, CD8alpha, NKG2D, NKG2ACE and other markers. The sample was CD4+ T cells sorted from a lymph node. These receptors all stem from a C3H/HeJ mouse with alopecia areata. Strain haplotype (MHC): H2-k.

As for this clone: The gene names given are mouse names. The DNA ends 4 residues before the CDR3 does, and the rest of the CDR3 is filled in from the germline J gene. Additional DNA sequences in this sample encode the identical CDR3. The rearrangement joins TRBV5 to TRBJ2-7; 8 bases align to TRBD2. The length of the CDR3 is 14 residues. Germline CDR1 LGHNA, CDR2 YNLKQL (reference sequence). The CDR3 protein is CASSPTGGPYEQYF. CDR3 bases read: TGTGCCAGCAGTCCAACTGGGGGCCCTTAT.

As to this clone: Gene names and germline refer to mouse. CDR3 DNA (partial): TGTGCCAGCAGGGGGGACAGGGGCTCCTAT. Translated: CASRGDRGSY. The complete CDR3 sequence is CASRGDRGSYEQYF. The chain has TRBV13-1 and TRBJ2-7, with 10 positions matching TRBD1. The read terminates 4 residues before the CDR3 end, so the remaining end is supplied by the germline J gene. The V gene's germline CDR1 is NSHNY and CDR2 SYGAGN. Germline trimming cut 5 bases from V and 0 bases from J; bases unmatched to any gene: 2. The CDR3 spans 14 residues.

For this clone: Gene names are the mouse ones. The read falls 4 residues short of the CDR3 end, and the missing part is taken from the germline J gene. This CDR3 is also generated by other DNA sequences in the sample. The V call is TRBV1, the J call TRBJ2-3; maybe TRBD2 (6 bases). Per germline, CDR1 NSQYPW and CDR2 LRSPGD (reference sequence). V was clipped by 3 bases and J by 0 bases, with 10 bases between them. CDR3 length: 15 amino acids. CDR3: CTCSAPGTSAETLYF. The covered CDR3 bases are TGCACCTGCAGTGCTCCTGGGACTAGTGCAGAA.

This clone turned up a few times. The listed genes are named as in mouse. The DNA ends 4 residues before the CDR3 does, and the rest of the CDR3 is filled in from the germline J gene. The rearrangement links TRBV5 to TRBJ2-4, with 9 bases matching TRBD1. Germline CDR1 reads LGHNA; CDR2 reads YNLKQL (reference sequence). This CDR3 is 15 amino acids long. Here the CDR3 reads CASSQITGGRNTLYF. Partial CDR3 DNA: TGTGCCAGCAGCCAAATTACAGGGGGCCGGAAC.

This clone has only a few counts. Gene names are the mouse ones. CDR3 DNA, as far as it was read: TGTGCCAGCAGTATAATCCGACAGGGGACAAACACCGGG. Amino acids: CASSIIRQGTNTG. The whole CDR3 sequence is CASSIIRQGTNTGQLYF. The chain carries TRBV19 and TRBJ2-2; 8 nucleotides align to TRBD1. The read ends 4 residues shy of where the CDR3 ends; the end is completed using the germline J gene. Trimming took 1 base from V and 0 from J; bases not matched to a gene: 5. The CDR3 consists of 17 residues. Germline-derived CDR1 and CDR2 are FNHDT and SITEND (reference sequence).

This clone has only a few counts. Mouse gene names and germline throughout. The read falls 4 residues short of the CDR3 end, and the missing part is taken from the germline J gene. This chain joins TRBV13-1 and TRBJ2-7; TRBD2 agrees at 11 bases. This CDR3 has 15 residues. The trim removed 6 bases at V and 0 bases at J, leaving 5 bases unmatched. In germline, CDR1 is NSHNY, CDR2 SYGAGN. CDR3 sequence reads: CASTRLGGSSYEQYF. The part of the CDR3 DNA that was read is TGTGCCAGCACCAGACTGGGGGGGAGCTCCTAT.

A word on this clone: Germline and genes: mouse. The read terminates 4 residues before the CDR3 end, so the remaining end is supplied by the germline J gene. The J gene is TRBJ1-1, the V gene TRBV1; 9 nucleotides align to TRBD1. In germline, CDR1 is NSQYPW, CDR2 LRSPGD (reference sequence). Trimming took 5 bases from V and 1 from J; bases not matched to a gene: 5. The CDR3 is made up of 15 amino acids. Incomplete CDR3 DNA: TGCACCTGCAGTCAAACAGGGGGCCAAAACACA. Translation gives CTCSQTGGQNT. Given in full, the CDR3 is CTCSQTGGQNTEVFF.

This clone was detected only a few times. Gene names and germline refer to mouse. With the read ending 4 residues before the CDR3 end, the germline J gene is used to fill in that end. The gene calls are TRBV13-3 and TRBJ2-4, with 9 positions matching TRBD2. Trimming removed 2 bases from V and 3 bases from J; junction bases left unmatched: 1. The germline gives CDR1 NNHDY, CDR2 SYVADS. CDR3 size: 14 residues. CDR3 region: CASSEGLGQNTLYF. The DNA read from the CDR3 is TGTGCCAGCAGTGAGGGACTGGGACAAAAC.

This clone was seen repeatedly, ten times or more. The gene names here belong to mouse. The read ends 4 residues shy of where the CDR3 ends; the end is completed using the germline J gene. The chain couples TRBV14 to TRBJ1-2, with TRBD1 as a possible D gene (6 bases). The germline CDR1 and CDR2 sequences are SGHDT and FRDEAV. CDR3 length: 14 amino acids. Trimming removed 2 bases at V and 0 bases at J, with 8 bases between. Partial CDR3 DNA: TGTGCCAGCAGTTTAGAGGGGGCAAACTCC. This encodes CASSLEGANS. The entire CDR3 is CASSLEGANSDYTF.

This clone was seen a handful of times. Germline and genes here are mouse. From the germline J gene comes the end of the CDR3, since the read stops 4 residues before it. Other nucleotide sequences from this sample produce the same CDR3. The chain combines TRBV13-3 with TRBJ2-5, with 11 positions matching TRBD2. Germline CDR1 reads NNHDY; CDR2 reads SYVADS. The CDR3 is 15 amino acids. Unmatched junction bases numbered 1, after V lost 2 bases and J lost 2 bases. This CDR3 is CASSEGTGGQDTQYF. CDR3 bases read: TGTGCCAGCAGTGAAGGGACTGGGGGCCAAGAC.

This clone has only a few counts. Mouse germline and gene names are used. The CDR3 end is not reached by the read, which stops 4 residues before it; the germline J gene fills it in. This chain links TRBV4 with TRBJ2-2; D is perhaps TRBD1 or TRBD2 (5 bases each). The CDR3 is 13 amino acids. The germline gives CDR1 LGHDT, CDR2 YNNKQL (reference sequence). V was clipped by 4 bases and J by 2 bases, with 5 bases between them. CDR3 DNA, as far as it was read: TGTGCCAGCAGCTGGGGGAACACCGGG. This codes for CASSWGNTG. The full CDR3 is CASSWGNTGQLYF.

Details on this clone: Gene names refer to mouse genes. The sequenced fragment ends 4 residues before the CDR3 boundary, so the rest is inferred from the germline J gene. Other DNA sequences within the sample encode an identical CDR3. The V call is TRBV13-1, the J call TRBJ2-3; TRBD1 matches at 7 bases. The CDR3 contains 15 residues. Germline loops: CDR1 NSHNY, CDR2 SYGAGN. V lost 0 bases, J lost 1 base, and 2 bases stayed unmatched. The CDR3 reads CASSDGQGGAETLYF. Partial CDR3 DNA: TGTGCCAGCAGTGATGGACAGGGCGGTGCAGAA.

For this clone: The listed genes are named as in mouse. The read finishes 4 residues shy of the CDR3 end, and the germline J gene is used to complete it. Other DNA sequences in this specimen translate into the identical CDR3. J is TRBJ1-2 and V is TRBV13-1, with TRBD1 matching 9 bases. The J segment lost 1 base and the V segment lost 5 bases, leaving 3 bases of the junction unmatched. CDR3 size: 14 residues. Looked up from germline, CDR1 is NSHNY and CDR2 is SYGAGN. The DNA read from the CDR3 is TGTGCCAGCAGCCGACAGGGGGGAAACTCC. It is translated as CASSRQGGNS. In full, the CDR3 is CASSRQGGNSDYTF.

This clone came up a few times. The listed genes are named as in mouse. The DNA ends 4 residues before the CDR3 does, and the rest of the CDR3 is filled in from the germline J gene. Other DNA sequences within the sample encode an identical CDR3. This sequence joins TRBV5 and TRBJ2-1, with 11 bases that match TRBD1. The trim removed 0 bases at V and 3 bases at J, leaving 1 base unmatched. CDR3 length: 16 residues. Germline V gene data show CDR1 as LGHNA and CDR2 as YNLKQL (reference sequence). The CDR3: CASSQEGTGGYAEQFF. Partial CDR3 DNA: TGTGCCAGCAGCCAAGAAGGGACAGGGGGCTATGCT.

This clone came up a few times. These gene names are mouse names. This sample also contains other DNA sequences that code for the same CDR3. The CDR3 protein is CASSDAPGGNTEVFF. The CDR3 bases that were read are TGTGCCAGCAGTGATGCTCCAGGGGGAAACACA. V and J are TRBV13-1 and TRBJ1-1; 7 nucleotides line up with TRBD1. The read terminates 4 residues ahead of where the CDR3 ends, so the germline J gene completes it. Germline values: CDR1 NSHNY, CDR2 SYGAGN. Unmatched junction bases numbered 3, after V lost 0 bases and J lost 1 base. The CDR3 spans 15 residues.

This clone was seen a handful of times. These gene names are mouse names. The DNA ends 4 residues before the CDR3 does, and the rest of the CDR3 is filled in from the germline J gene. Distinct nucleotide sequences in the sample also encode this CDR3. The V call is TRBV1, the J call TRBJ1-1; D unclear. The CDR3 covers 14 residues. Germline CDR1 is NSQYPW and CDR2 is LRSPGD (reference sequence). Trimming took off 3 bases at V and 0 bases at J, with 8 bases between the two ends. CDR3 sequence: CTCSAAGANTEVFF. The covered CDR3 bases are TGCACCTGCAGTGCGGCAGGAGCAAACACA.

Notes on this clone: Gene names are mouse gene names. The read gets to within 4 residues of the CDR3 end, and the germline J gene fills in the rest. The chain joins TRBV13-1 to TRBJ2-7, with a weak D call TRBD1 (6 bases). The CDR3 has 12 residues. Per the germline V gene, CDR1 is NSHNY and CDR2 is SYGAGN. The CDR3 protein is CASSARDNEQYF. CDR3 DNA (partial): TGTGCCAGCAGTGCCCGGGACAAT.

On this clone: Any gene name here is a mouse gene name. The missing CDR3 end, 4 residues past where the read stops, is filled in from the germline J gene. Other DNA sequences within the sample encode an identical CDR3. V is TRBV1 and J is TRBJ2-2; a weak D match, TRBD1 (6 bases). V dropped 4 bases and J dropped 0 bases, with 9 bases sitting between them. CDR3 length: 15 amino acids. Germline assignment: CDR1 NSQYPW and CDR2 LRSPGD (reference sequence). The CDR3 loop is CTCSGGTSNTGQLYF. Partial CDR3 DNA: TGCACCTGCAGTGGCGGGACATCAAACACCGGG.

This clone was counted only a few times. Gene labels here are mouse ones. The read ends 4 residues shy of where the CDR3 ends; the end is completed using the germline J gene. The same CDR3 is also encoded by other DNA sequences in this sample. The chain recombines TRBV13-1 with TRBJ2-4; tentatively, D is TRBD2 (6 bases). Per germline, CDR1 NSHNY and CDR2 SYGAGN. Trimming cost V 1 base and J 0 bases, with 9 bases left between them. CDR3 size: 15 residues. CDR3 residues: CASSDSGASQNTLYF. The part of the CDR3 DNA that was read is TGTGCCAGCAGTGATTCTGGGGCGAGTCAAAAC.

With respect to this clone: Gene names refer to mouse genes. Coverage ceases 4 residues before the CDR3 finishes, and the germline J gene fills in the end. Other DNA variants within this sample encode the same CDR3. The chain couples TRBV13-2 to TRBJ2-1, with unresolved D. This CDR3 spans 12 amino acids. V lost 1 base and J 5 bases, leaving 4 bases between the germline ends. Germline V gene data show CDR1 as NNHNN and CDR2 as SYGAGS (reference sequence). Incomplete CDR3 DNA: TGTGCCAGCGGTGATACAAATGCT. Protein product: CASGDTNA. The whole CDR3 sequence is CASGDTNAEQFF.

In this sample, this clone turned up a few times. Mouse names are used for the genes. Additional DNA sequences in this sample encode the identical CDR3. The CDR3 loop reads CASSQAGGPSAETLYF. CDR3 bases read: TGTGCCAGCAGCCAAGCGGGGGGGCCTAGTGCAGAA. The chain has TRBV5 and TRBJ2-3; TRBD2 agrees at 8 bases. The read terminates 4 residues ahead of where the CDR3 ends, so the germline J gene completes it. The CDR3 has 16 residues. V lost 1 base to trimming and J lost 0 bases; unmatched junction nucleotides: 3. Germline loops: CDR1 LGHNA, CDR2 YNLKQL (reference sequence).

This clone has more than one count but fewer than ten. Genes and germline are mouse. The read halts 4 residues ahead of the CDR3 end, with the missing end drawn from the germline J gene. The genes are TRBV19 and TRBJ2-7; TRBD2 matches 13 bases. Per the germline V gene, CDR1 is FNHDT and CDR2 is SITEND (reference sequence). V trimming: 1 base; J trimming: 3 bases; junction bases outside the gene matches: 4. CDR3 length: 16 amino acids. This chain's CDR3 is CASSIRTGGALYEQYF. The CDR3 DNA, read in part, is TGTGCCAGCAGTATAAGGACTGGGGGGGCGCTCTAT.

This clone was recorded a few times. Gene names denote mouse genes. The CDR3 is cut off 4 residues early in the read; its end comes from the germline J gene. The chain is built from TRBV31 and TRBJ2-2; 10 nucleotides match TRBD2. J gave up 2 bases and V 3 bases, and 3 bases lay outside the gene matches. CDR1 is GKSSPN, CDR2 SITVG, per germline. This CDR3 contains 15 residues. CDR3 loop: CAWSQDWGNTGQLYF. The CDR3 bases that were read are TGTGCCTGGAGCCAGGACTGGGGGAACACCGGG.

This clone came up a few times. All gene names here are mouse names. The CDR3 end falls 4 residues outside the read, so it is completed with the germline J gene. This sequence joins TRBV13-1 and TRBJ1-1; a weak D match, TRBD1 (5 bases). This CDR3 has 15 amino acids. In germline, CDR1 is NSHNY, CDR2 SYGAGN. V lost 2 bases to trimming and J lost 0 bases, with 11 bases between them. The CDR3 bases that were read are TGTGCCAGCAGTGAGCCCCGGGGGGCAAACACA. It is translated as CASSEPRGANT. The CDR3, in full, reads CASSEPRGANTEVFF.

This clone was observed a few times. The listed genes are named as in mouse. The covered CDR3 bases are TGTGCCAGCTCTACGACTGGGGGCGGTGCAGAA. It translates to CASSTTGGGAE. The full CDR3 reads CASSTTGGGAETLYF. The chain combines TRBV12-1 with TRBJ2-3, with 9 bases matching TRBD2. The sequenced fragment ends 4 residues before the CDR3 boundary, so the rest is inferred from the germline J gene. This CDR3 region has 15 residues. Per germline, CDR1 SGHSN and CDR2 HYEKVE. J was trimmed by 1 base and V by 3 bases; bases with no gene match: 4.

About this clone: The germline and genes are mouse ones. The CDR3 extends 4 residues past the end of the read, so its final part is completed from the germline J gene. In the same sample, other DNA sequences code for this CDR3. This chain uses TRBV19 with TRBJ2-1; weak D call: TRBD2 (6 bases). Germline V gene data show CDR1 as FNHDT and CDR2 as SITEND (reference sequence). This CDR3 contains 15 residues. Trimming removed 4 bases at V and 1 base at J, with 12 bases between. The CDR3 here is CASSSPGGNYAEQFF. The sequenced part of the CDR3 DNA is TGTGCCAGCAGTTCCCCCGGGGGGAACTATGCT.

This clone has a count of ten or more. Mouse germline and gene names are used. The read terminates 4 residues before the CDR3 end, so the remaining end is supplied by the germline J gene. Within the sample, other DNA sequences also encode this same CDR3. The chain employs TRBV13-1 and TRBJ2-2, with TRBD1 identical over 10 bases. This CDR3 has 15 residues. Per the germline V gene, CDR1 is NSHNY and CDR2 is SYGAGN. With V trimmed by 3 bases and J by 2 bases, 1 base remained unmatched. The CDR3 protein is CASSGGQGNTGQLYF. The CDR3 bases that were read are TGTGCCAGCAGTGGGGGACAGGGGAACACCGGG.

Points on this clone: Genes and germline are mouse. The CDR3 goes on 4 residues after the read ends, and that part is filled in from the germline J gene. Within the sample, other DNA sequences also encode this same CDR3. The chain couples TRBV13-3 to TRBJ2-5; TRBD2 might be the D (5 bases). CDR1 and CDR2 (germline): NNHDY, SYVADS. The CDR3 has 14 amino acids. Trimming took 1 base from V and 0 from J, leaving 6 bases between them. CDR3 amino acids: CASSDLGNQDTQYF. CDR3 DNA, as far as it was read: TGTGCCAGCAGTGATTTGGGGAACCAAGAC.

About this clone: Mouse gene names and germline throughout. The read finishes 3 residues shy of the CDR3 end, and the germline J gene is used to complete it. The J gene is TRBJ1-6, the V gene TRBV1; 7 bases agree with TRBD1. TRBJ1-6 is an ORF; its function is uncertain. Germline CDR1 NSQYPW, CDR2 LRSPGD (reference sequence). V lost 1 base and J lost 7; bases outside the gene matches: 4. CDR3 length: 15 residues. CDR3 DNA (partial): TGCACCTGCAGTGCAGTGACAGGGATAAATTCGCCC. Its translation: CTCSAVTGINSP. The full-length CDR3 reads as CTCSAVTGINSPLYF.